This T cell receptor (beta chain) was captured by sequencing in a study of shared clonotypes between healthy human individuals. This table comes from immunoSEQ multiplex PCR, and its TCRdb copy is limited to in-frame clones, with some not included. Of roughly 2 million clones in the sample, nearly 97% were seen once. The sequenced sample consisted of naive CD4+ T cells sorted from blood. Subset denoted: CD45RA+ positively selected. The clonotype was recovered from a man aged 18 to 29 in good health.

This chain's CDR3 is CASSPRGGQTDTQYF. Here the CDR3 DNA reads TGCGCCAGCAGCCCCCGAGGGGGGCAGACAGATACGCAGTATTTT. V usage is TRBV5-1 and J usage is TRBJ2-3; D may correspond to TRBD1 or TRBD2 (6 bases each). Between the trimmed V and J ends, which lost 4 bases and 3 bases, there was a span of 15 bases. This CDR3 region has 15 residues. Germline CDR1 and CDR2: SGHRS and YFSETQ.